A single sample gave rise to the 29 T cell receptor beta chains below, sequenced in a study of blood T cells in healthy people across ages. It was with a sample-barcoded 5' primer and a J-beta primer mix that a second PCR of roughly 6 to 12 cycles was run. TCRdb redid the calling of the 5' RACE reads with MiXCR, one entry per CDR3 protein. Seen here are about 1.8 million distinct CDR3 sequences, about 50% observed once, and the top ten hold more than 2%. Material: blood. The receptor set was obtained from a woman aged 40 to 50 in good health.

The chain couples TRBV13 to TRBJ2-7; TRBD1 might be the D (5 bases). The CDR3 covers 14 residues. Germline V gene sequence: CDR1 PRHDT, CDR2 FYEKMQ (reference sequence). V gave up 5 bases and J gave up 0 bases, with 11 bases separating them. Written as DNA, the CDR3 is TGTGCCAGCAGCAACCGACAGATCTCCTACGAGCAGTACTTC. Residues: CASSNRQISYEQYF.

About this clonotype: At one end, the junction sequence differs from germline, possibly due to a read error. This chain links TRBV7-2 with TRBJ2-6; possible D gene TRBD2, 6 bases. In germline, CDR1 is SGHTA, CDR2 FQGNSA. The CDR3 covers 16 residues. CDR3 protein: CAGSLEGGFGANVLTF. CDR3 in DNA: TGTGCCGGCAGCTTAGAAGGAGGGTTTGGGGCCAACGTCCTGACTTTC.

The chain links TRBV10-3 to TRBJ2-4; 8 positions match TRBD1. Germline V lookup: CDR1 ENHRY, CDR2 SYGVKD. CDR3 length: 16 amino acids. Germline trimming cut 0 bases from V and 1 base from J; bases unmatched to any gene: 2. The CDR3 protein is CAISESDRAAKNIQYF. CDR3 DNA: TGTGCCATCAGTGAGTCGGACAGGGCGGCCAAAAACATTCAGTACTTC.

This clonotype was observed a few times. The chain employs TRBV27 and TRBJ1-4; D not resolved. Germline V gives CDR1 MNHEY, CDR2 SMNVEV (reference sequence). This CDR3 has 14 residues. With 2 bases removed from V and 2 bases from J, the gap between germline ends came to 6 bases. This chain's CDR3 is CASSLESTNEKLFF. CDR3 bases: TGTGCCAGCAGTTTAGAGTCTACTAATGAAAAACTGTTTTTT.

The V call is TRBV24-1, the J call TRBJ2-1; 14 positions match TRBD2. The germline V gene has CDR1 KGHDR and CDR2 SFDVKD. V lost 3 bases to trimming and J lost 0 bases; unmatched junction nucleotides: 9. The CDR3 spans 20 residues. CDR3 loop: CATSDPPGLAGESSYNEQFF. Here the CDR3 DNA reads TGTGCCACCAGTGATCCACCGGGACTAGCGGGGGAGAGCTCCTACAATGAGCAGTTCTTC.

The rearrangement uses TRBV28 and TRBJ2-1; D perhaps matches TRBD2 (5 bases). The CDR3 is 15 residues long. V was cut by 5 bases and J by 2 bases, with 13 bases left in between. Germline-derived CDR1 and CDR2 are MDHEN and SYDVKM. This CDR3 reads CASSVDGVPYNEQFF. In nucleotides, the CDR3 is TGTGCCAGCAGTGTAGACGGGGTCCCCTACAATGAGCAGTTCTTC.

This rearrangement joins TRBV13 to TRBJ1-2; 7 positions match TRBD1. V lost 5 bases, J lost 5 bases, and 11 bases stayed unmatched. This CDR3 spans 15 amino acids. Germline-derived CDR1 and CDR2 are PRHDT and FYEKMQ (reference sequence). As DNA, the CDR3 is TGTGCCAGCAGCGCCCAAGACAGGGTGGATTATGGCTACACCTTC. Translated, it gives CASSAQDRVDYGYTF.

The chain employs TRBV28 and TRBJ2-5; the match to TRBD1 covers 8 bases. The last part of the DNA fits TRBJ2-7 better; the J call may be wrong. From germline, CDR1 is MDHEN and CDR2 SYDVKM. CDR3 length: 14 residues. The CDR3 spells CASRPPGQGGEQYF. In DNA, the CDR3 is TGTGCCAGCAGACCTCCCGGACAGGGAGGCGAGCAGTACTTC.

The chain links TRBV28 to TRBJ1-6; D is undetermined. Looked up from germline, CDR1 is MDHEN and CDR2 is SYDVKM. The CDR3 sequence is 14 residues long. V was trimmed by 2 bases and J by 7 bases, leaving 9 bases between them. CDR3 sequence reads: CASSLIRTNSPLHF. The CDR3 DNA reads TGTGCCAGCAGTTTAATACGGACCAATTCACCCCTCCACTTT.

The chain's CDR3 is CASRASGTPNYGYTF. The CDR3 bases are TGTGCCAGCAGGGCGTCCGGGACACCCAACTATGGCTACACCTTC. The chain is built from TRBV27 and TRBJ1-2; D possibly corresponds to TRBD1 (6 bases). The V end was cut by 6 bases, the J end by 2 bases, with 16 bases between. The CDR3 sequence is 15 residues long. CDR1 and CDR2 from the germline V gene are MNHEY and SMNVEV (reference sequence).

This chain links TRBV7-2 with TRBJ1-2; tentative D call: TRBD1 (6 bases). CDR1 SGHTA and CDR2 FQGNSA come from the germline V gene. CDR3 size: 15 residues. V was clipped by 1 base and J by 8 bases, with 17 bases between them. The CDR3 protein is CASSLGGASRQGYTF. CDR3 nucleotides: TGTGCCAGCAGCTTAGGGGGGGCCTCTCGTCAGGGCTACACCTTC.

This chain connects TRBV13 to TRBJ2-7; 8 positions agree with TRBD2. The germline V gene encodes CDR1 PRHDT and CDR2 FYEKMQ (reference sequence). V shed 9 bases and J 3 bases; nucleotides not matched to a gene: 10. There are 14 residues in the CDR3. The CDR3 loop reads CASSSGGAVYEQYF. Written as DNA, the CDR3 is TGTGCCAGTTCCTCGGGGGGGGCCGTCTACGAGCAGTACTTC.

The CDR3 DNA is TGTGCCACCAGCAGAGCGGGACAGGACAATGAGCAGTACTTC. Translating gives CATSRAGQDNEQYF. V usage is TRBV15 and J usage is TRBJ2-5; 8 bases fit TRBD1. This CDR3 has 14 residues. V was pared by 1 base and J by 11 bases, with 9 bases of the junction left unmatched. The V gene's germline CDR1 is LNHNV and CDR2 YYDKDF (reference sequence).

This clonotype has just a few counts. The chain uses TRBV27 and TRBJ2-7, with D possibly matching TRBD2 (7 bases). Trimming cost V 7 bases and J 5 bases, with 12 bases left between them. In germline, CDR1 is MNHEY, CDR2 SMNVEV (reference sequence). The CDR3 runs 12 residues. This chain's CDR3 is CASTGGDDEQYF. CDR3 DNA: TGTGCCAGCACGGGGGGCGACGACGAGCAGTACTTC.

The chain combines TRBV7-2 with TRBJ2-7; 12 nucleotides match TRBD2. V lost 4 bases to trimming and J lost 4 bases; unmatched junction nucleotides: 5. The germline gives CDR1 SGHTA, CDR2 FQGNSA. The CDR3 sequence is 15 residues long. CDR3 DNA: TGTGCCAGCAGCTACGGGACTAGCGGGTTGTACGAGCAGTACTTC. Protein product: CASSYGTSGLYEQYF.

The V and J genes are TRBV11-1 and TRBJ2-3; tentatively, D is TRBD1 or TRBD2 (5 bases each). The CDR3 contains 16 residues. Germline V CDR1 and CDR2: SGHAT, FQDESV (reference sequence). Trimming took 0 bases from V and 3 from J, leaving 13 bases between them. The CDR3 here is CASSLARQGVTDTQYF. The CDR3 DNA sequence: TGTGCCAGCAGCTTAGCGCGGCAGGGAGTAACAGATACGCAGTATTTT. The full variable domain, its missing parts supplied by reference TRBV11-1 and TRBJ2-3, is EAEVAQSPRYKITEKSQAVAFWCDPISGHATLYWYRQILGQGPELLVQFQDESVVDDSQLPKDRFSAERLKGVDSTLKIQPAELGDSAMYLCASSLARQGVTDTQYFGPGTRLTVL.

This chain links TRBV6-5 with TRBJ2-7; 7 bases match TRBD2. This CDR3 has 15 residues. In germline, CDR1 is MNHEY, CDR2 SVGAGI. V was pared by 1 base and J by 0 bases, with 3 bases of the junction left unmatched. DNA of the CDR3: TGTGCCAGCAGTTACTTGCGGGGGAGCTCCTACGAGCAGTACTTC. It encodes CASSYLRGSSYEQYF.

The CDR3 region is CSASWSVAKNIQYF. The DNA of the CDR3 is TGCAGTGCTAGCTGGTCAGTAGCCAAAAACATTCAGTACTTC. The rearrangement uses TRBV20-1 and TRBJ2-4; no clear D gene. Germline CDR1 reads DFQATT; CDR2 reads SNEGSKA (reference sequence). V lost 3 bases to trimming and J lost 0 bases, with 9 bases between them. The CDR3 has 14 residues.

This clonotype has more than one count but fewer than ten. The rearrangement joins TRBV4-1 to TRBJ2-7, with D tentatively TRBD2 (6 bases). Germline V gene data show CDR1 as MGHRA and CDR2 as YSYEKL. This CDR3 comprises 16 residues. The V gene lost 0 bases and the J gene lost 0 bases, with 12 bases spanning the gap. The CDR3 loop is CASSQEGGPRSYEQYF. As DNA, the CDR3 is TGCGCCAGCAGCCAAGAGGGGGGACCCCGCTCCTACGAGCAGTACTTC.

V usage is TRBV6-6 and J usage is TRBJ1-1, with 10 bases identical to TRBD1. Per the germline V gene, CDR1 is MNHNY and CDR2 is SVGAGI (reference sequence). The V and J ends lost 8 bases and 0 bases, in that order; junction bases with no gene match: 9. The CDR3 length is 16 residues. This chain's CDR3 is CASQTRTGGVNTEAFF. In nucleotides, the CDR3 is TGTGCCAGCCAAACGAGGACAGGGGGGGTGAACACTGAAGCTTTCTTT.

This chain connects TRBV28 to TRBJ1-4; 9 bases are shared with TRBD1. V was clipped by 4 bases and J by 0 bases; unmatched bases: 9. The V gene's germline CDR1 is MDHEN and CDR2 SYDVKM. The CDR3 has 18 residues. This CDR3 is CASSSSGQGLATNEKLFF. DNA of the CDR3: TGTGCCAGCAGTTCATCAGGACAGGGGCTTGCAACTAATGAAAAACTGTTTTTT.

The rearrangement links TRBV4-2 to TRBJ1-2, with TRBD1 matching over 11 bases. This CDR3 region has 15 residues. Germline V gene lookup returns CDR1 LGHNA and CDR2 YNFKEQ. Trimming removed 0 bases from V and 7 bases from J; junction bases left unmatched: 4. This CDR3 reads CASSQDWGQGVGYTF. CDR3 bases: TGTGCCAGCAGCCAAGATTGGGGACAGGGGGTTGGCTACACCTTC.

The chain couples TRBV4-2 to TRBJ1-4, with 7 bases lining up with TRBD1. The CDR3 runs 14 residues. CDR1 is LGHNA and CDR2 is YNFKEQ in the germline V gene. Losses at the gene ends were 7 bases for V and 5 bases for J; bases not matched to a gene: 7. DNA for the CDR3: TGTGCCAGCACTTGGGACAGCACAAATGAAAAACTGTTTTTT. This sequence encodes CASTWDSTNEKLFF.

The chain joins TRBV7-2 to TRBJ2-1, with 15 bases fitting TRBD2. Germline CDR1 and CDR2: SGHTA and FQGNSA. The CDR3 spans 17 residues. Trimming at V came to 5 bases and at J to 10 bases, leaving 12 bases not matched to a gene. Here the CDR3 reads CASSPTSGLAGGEEQFF. The CDR3, as DNA: TGTGCCAGCAGCCCAACATCGGGACTAGCGGGGGGTGAAGAGCAGTTCTTC.

This clonotype occurred a few times. This sequence joins TRBV6-6 and TRBJ2-7, with 8 positions matching TRBD1. This CDR3 spans 15 amino acids. Germline V gene lookup returns CDR1 MNHNY and CDR2 SVGAGI (reference sequence). V shed 0 bases and J 4 bases; nucleotides not matched to a gene: 5. The CDR3 loop is CASSYSTGQGYEQYF. As DNA, the CDR3 is TGTGCCAGCAGTTACTCAACCGGACAGGGTTACGAGCAGTACTTC.

CDR3 sequence: CATVSTGETQYF. As DNA, the CDR3 is TGTGCCACCGTCTCAACGGGAGAGACCCAGTACTTC. The chain combines TRBV28 with TRBJ2-5; D ambiguous. CDR3 length: 12 amino acids. Per germline, CDR1 MDHEN and CDR2 SYDVKM. V shed 10 bases and J shed 4 bases, with 13 bases lying between them.

This sequence joins TRBV20-1 and TRBJ2-5, with a tentative D call TRBD1 (5 bases). V was shortened by 0 bases and J by 11 bases, with 28 bases between the two germline ends. Germline V gene data show CDR1 as DFQATT and CDR2 as SNEGSKA (reference sequence). CDR3 length: 17 residues. In DNA, the CDR3 is TGCAGTGCTAGAGATGGCGGTCGAGCAGGGAACAGGAAGGAGCAGTACTTC. Residues: CSARDGGRAGNRKEQYF.

This chain joins TRBV10-3 and TRBJ1-5; D is undetermined. The CDR3 is 13 residues long. V was shortened by 3 bases and J by 0 bases, with 3 bases between the two germline ends. The germline V gene has CDR1 ENHRY and CDR2 SYGVKD. The CDR3: CAISDYSNQPQHF. CDR3 DNA sequence: TGTGCCATCAGTGACTATAGCAATCAGCCCCAGCATTTT.

The chain recombines TRBV5-1 with TRBJ2-3; unclear D gene. V was trimmed by 0 bases and J by 4 bases, leaving 12 bases between them. This CDR3 region has 15 residues. Per germline, CDR1 SGHRS and CDR2 YFSETQ. CDR3 DNA: TGCGCCAGCAGCTTGGAGGTGGCCGCCGCAGATACGCAGTATTTT. Translation gives CASSLEVAAADTQYF.